One and the same sample provided the 21 T cell receptor beta chains below, sequenced in a study of T cells in Graves' hyperthyroidism and ophthalmopathy. The TCR beta CDR3 regions underwent amplification using RNA transcripts as the source. When the TCR CDR3 underwent first-round RT-PCR, the HTBI primer set was used. One entry per CDR3 protein, called by TCRdb with MiXCR from the multiplex PCR reads. The table records approximately 400,000 distinct CDR3 sequences, over 13% of them present only once. The source material was blood. The receptors originated from a man over 45 with Graves' ophthalmopathy.

This rearrangement joins TRBV3-1 to TRBJ2-2; D possibly corresponds to TRBD1 (6 bases). V was trimmed by 5 bases and J by 0 bases, leaving 19 bases between them. The CDR3 has 18 amino acids. Germline V gives CDR1 LGHDT, CDR2 YNNKEL (reference sequence). The CDR3 region has the DNA TGTGCCAGCAGCAAAGGGGGTATCGAGACGCCGAACACCGGGGAGCTGTTTTTT. This codes for CASSKGGIETPNTGELFF.

This clonotype has at least ten counts. The chain combines TRBV11-2 with TRBJ2-1; 13 nucleotides match TRBD2. V lost 5 bases and J lost 0; bases outside the gene matches: 1. CDR1 SGHAT and CDR2 FQNNGV come from the germline V gene. The CDR3 extends over 16 amino acids. The CDR3 is CASSRTSGSSYNEQFF. DNA of the CDR3: TGTGCCAGCAGCCGGACTAGCGGGAGCTCCTACAATGAGCAGTTCTTC. Full variable domain (missing parts from reference TRBV11-2 and TRBJ2-1): EAGVAQSPRYKIIEKRQSVAFWCNPISGHATLYWYQQILGQGPKLLIQFQNNGVVDDSQLPKDRFSAERLKGVDSTLKIQPAKLEDSAVYLCASSRTSGSSYNEQFFGPGTRLTVL.

This clonotype was seen repeatedly, ten times or more. The rearrangement uses TRBV28 and TRBJ2-5, with D perhaps matching TRBD1 or TRBD2 (5 bases each). This CDR3 spans 15 amino acids. Germline CDR1 MDHEN, CDR2 SYDVKM. The germline V and J ends were trimmed by 5 bases and 5 bases, with 18 bases remaining between them. The CDR3 nucleotides read TGTGCCAGCAGTCCGATGAGGGGATTGGGTGAGACCCAGTACTTC. It specifies CASSPMRGLGETQYF.

The chain couples TRBV18 to TRBJ2-2; perhaps TRBD1 as D (6 bases). Trimming shortened V by 4 bases and J by 4 bases, and 13 bases separated the two germline ends. Germline-derived CDR1 and CDR2 are KGHSH and LQKENI. The CDR3 spans 15 residues. Written as DNA, the CDR3 is TGTGCCAGCTCACGACGGACAGCCCTCACCGGGGAGCTGTTTTTT. Translation: CASSRRTALTGELFF. Combining the CDR3 with reference TRBV18 and TRBJ2-2 gives the whole variable domain NAGVMQNPRHLVRRRGQEARLRCSPMKGHSHVYWYRQLPEEGLKFMVYLQKENIIDESGMPKERFSAEFPKEGPSILRIQQVVRGDSAAYFCASSRRTALTGELFFGEGSRLTVL.

This clonotype was detected only a few times. The chain recombines TRBV6-1 with TRBJ2-5; 11 bases line up with TRBD2. The V gene's germline CDR1 is MNHNS and CDR2 SASEGT. V lost 2 bases, J lost 2 bases, and 4 bases stayed unmatched. The CDR3 has 16 residues. The CDR3 sequence: CASSESVAGGQETQYF. The CDR3 DNA sequence: TGTGCCAGCAGTGAATCCGTAGCGGGGGGGCAAGAGACCCAGTACTTC.

This sequence joins TRBV10-3 and TRBJ2-1; D gene uncertain. CDR3 length: 13 amino acids. V shed 7 bases and J shed 6 bases, with 13 bases lying between them. Germline lookup yields CDR1 ENHRY and CDR2 SYGVKD. CDR3 nucleotide sequence: TGTGCCATCAAGGCCTCTAGAAGCAATGAGCAGTTCTTC. This gives the protein CAIKASRSNEQFF.

The V call is TRBV2, the J call TRBJ2-2, with D perhaps assigned TRBD1 or TRBD2 (5 bases each). V lost 1 base and J lost 2, with 8 bases in between. The CDR3 totals 15 residues. The germline gives CDR1 SNHLY, CDR2 FYNNEI. The CDR3 loop is CASSEGRGNTGELFF. CDR3 bases: TGTGCCAGCAGTGAAGGTCGGGGCAACACCGGGGAGCTGTTTTTT. The full variable domain, its missing parts supplied by reference TRBV2 and TRBJ2-2, is EPEVTQTPSHQVTQMGQEVILRCVPISNHLYFYWYRQILGQKVEFLVSFYNNEISEKSEIFDDQFSVERPDGSNFTLKIRSTKLEDSAMYFCASSEGRGNTGELFFGEGSRLTVL.

V gene TRBV20-1 combines with J gene TRBJ2-1; no clear D. The CDR3 loop spans 14 amino acids. CDR1 and CDR2 from the germline V gene are DFQATT and SNEGSKA (reference sequence). Trimming removed 5 bases at V and 10 bases at J, with 21 bases between. The CDR3 here is CSAYALSYGREQFF. The CDR3 region has the DNA TGCAGTGCTTACGCGCTTAGTTACGGACGGGAGCAGTTCTTC.

A remark on this clonotype: At one boundary the junction diverges from the germline segment, which might be a read error. The chain has TRBV7-3 and TRBJ2-5; the D gene is possibly TRBD2 (5 bases). This CDR3 region has 13 residues. Germline CDR1 reads SGHTA; CDR2 reads FQGTGA. CDR3 in amino acids: CASSLSIGETLYF. CDR3 bases: TGTGCCAGCAGCTTGTCAATCGGGGAGACCCTGTACTTC.

J is TRBJ2-1 and V is TRBV30, with TRBD2 as a possible D gene (5 bases). The germline V gene encodes CDR1 GTSNPN and CDR2 SVGIG (reference sequence). The germline V and J ends were trimmed by 5 bases and 0 bases, with 11 bases remaining between them. The CDR3 sequence is 14 residues long. The CDR3 DNA reads as TGTGCCTGGGGCGGTGGGAGCTCCTACAATGAGCAGTTCTTC. Protein product: CAWGGGSSYNEQFF. Together with reference TRBV30 and TRBJ2-1, the CDR3 gives the full variable domain: SQTIHQWPATLVQPVGSPLSLECTVEGTSNPNLYWYRQAAGRGLQLLFYSVGIGQISSEVPQNLSASRPQDRQFILSSKKLLLSDSGFYLCAWGGGSSYNEQFFGPGTRLTVL.

The gene calls are TRBV13 and TRBJ2-7, with TRBD2 matching over 12 bases. The CDR3 has 16 amino acids. CDR1 and CDR2 from the germline V gene are PRHDT and FYEKMQ (reference sequence). V dropped 0 bases and J dropped 7; count of bases not matched to a gene: 7. DNA for the CDR3: TGTGCCAGCAGCTTAGGGACTAGCGGGAGAGGTAGGGAGCAGTACTTC. It codes for CASSLGTSGRGREQYF.

There are many counts of this clonotype. The V and J genes are TRBV6-1 and TRBJ2-7, with 12 bases fitting TRBD1. Trimming at V came to 6 bases and at J to 5 bases, leaving 5 bases not matched to a gene. CDR1 is MNHNS, CDR2 SASEGT, per germline. This CDR3 has 14 amino acids. The CDR3 DNA reads as TGTGCCAGCAGCACCGGGACAGGGGGCCACGAGCAGTACTTC. Translation gives CASSTGTGGHEQYF.

This clonotype was counted many times. The chain couples TRBV20-1 to TRBJ1-1, with 8 bases lining up with TRBD1. The germline gives CDR1 DFQATT, CDR2 SNEGSKA (reference sequence). The CDR3 runs 13 residues. Trimming cost V 4 bases and J 2 bases; bases outside gene matches: 3. The chain's CDR3 is CSAISGGNTEAFF. In DNA, the CDR3 is TGCAGTGCTATTTCAGGGGGCAACACTGAAGCTTTCTTT.

This clonotype was seen a few times. This chain links TRBV4-2 with TRBJ1-5; D perhaps matches TRBD1 (6 bases). The germline CDR1 and CDR2 sequences are LGHNA and YNFKEQ. Trimming pared 0 bases from V and 0 bases from J, leaving 9 bases between. The CDR3 is made up of 16 amino acids. CDR3 residues: CASSQEGGYSNQPQHF. The CDR3 region has the DNA TGTGCCAGCAGCCAAGAAGGGGGTTATAGCAATCAGCCCCAGCATTTT.

The table lists this clonotype with many counts. The V and J genes are TRBV15 and TRBJ1-1; the D is unclear. The CDR3 totals 14 residues. In germline, CDR1 is LNHNV, CDR2 YYDKDF (reference sequence). V lost 1 base and J 4 bases, leaving 10 bases between the germline ends. The CDR3 DNA follows: TGTGCCACCAGCAGAGCCCGGGTAGGCACTGAAGCTTTCTTT. Its protein is CATSRARVGTEAFF.

This clonotype was detected many times. The chain recombines TRBV12-3 or TRBV12-4 with TRBJ2-1, with D uncertain. Trimming stripped 3 bases from V and 0 bases from J, with 6 bases between. This CDR3 has 14 residues. CDR3 region: CASSLVSSYNEQFF. The DNA for the CDR3 is TGTGCCAGCAGTTTGGTCAGCTCCTACAATGAGCAGTTCTTC.

The chain recombines TRBV6-1 with TRBJ2-3; no definite D call. The CDR3 consists of 17 residues. CDR1 and CDR2 (germline): MNHNS, SASEGT. V lost 2 bases and J lost 4, with 19 bases in between. This chain's CDR3 is CASSERFAQLSSDTQYF. Here the CDR3 DNA reads TGTGCCAGCAGTGAACGTTTCGCGCAGCTATCTTCAGATACGCAGTATTTT.

This clonotype has only a few counts. J is TRBJ2-7 and V is TRBV20-1; tentatively, D is TRBD2 (6 bases). Germline CDR1 and CDR2: DFQATT and SNEGSKA (reference sequence). With 0 bases removed from V and 0 bases from J, the gap between germline ends came to 12 bases. CDR3 length equals 15 residues. The DNA of the CDR3 is TGCAGTGCTAGAGACGAGGGGCGGGACTCCTACGAGCAGTACTTC. This sequence encodes CSARDEGRDSYEQYF.

At least ten counts were recorded for this clonotype. The V call is TRBV20-1, the J call TRBJ2-7; TRBD1 matches 7 bases. CDR1 is DFQATT, CDR2 SNEGSKA, per germline (reference sequence). The CDR3 covers 14 residues. V was pared by 6 bases and J by 2 bases, with 10 bases of the junction left unmatched. The CDR3 DNA follows: TGCAGTGCCCGTACAGGGGTTACCACCTACGAGCAGTACTTC. Amino acid sequence: CSARTGVTTYEQYF.

Many counts were recorded for this clonotype. The rearrangement uses TRBV20-1 and TRBJ2-1; D call uncertain. The germline V gene encodes CDR1 DFQATT and CDR2 SNEGSKA (reference sequence). The CDR3 runs to 15 residues. The germline V and J ends were trimmed by 0 bases and 3 bases, with 12 bases remaining between them. The CDR3 DNA reads as TGCAGTGCTAGAGAGGCCGGTCTAAACTACAATGAGCAGTTCTTC. It yields the protein CSAREAGLNYNEQFF.

This clonotype has more than one count but fewer than ten. V and J are TRBV7-9 and TRBJ2-2; D gene unclear. The germline V gene encodes CDR1 SEHNR and CDR2 FQNEAQ (reference sequence). Trimming removed 6 bases from V and 4 bases from J, with 6 bases in between. This CDR3 has 12 amino acids. The CDR3 loop is CASRVSTGELFF. The CDR3 DNA sequence: TGTGCCAGCAGAGTCTCCACCGGGGAGCTGTTTTTT.